The clone carrying this T cell receptor (beta chain) was found many times. The sample belongs to a study of CD8+CD57+ T cells in acquired aplastic anemia. Trimming cost V 4 bases and J 6 bases; bases outside gene matches: 5. CDR3 length: 14 amino acids. Germline-derived CDR1 and CDR2 are SGHRS and YFSETQ. The TCR beta profiling, which covered VDJ combination and CDR3 sequence, was carried out using genomic DNA as the template. TCRdb itself ran the reads through MiXCR, one entry per CDR3 protein. The table lists roughly 200,000 distinct CDR3 sequences, 55% to 65% of them singletons. By flow cytometry, patients selected for sequencing had shown an expansion of CD8+CD57+ cells.

The V gene is TRBV5-1, the J gene TRBJ1-1, with 11 bases fitting TRBD1. The receptor comes from a human donor with aplastic anemia. The sequenced sample was sorted CD4+, CD8+, or CD8+CD57+ T cells (not recorded which) from PBMCs. The CDR3 DNA reads TGCGCCAGCAGCAGACCGGGACAGGGGGCTGAAGCTTTCTTT. Translation: CASSRPGQGAEAFF.